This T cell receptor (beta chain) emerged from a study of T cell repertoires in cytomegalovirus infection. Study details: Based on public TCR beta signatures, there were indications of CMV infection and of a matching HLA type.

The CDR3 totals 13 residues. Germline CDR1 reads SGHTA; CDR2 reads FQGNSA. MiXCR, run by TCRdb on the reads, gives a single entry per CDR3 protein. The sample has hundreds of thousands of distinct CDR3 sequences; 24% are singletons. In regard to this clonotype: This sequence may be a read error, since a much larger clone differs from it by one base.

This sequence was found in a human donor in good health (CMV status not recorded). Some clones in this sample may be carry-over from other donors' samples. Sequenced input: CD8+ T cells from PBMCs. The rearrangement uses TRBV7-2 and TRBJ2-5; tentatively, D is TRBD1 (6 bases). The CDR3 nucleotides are TGTGCCAACAGCACCAACAGGGAAGAGACCCAGTACTTC. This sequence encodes CANSTNREETQYF.